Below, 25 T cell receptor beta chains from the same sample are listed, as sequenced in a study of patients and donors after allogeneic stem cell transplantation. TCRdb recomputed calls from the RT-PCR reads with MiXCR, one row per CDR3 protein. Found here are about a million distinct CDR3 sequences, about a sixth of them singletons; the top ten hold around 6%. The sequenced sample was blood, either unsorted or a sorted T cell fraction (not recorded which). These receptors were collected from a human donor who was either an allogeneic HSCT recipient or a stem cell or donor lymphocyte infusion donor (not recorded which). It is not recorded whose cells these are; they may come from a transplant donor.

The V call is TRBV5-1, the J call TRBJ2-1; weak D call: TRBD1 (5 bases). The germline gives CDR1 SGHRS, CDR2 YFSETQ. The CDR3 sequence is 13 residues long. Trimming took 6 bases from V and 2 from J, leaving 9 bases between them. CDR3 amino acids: CASKKGPYNEQFF. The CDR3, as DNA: TGCGCCAGCAAAAAGGGGCCCTACAATGAGCAGTTCTTC.

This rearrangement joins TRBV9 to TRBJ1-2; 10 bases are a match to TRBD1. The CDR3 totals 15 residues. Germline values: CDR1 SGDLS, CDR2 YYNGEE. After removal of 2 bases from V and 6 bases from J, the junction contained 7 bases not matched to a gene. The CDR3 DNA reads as TGTGCCAGCAGCGTCGGGACAGGGGAGCGGGATGGCTACACCTTC. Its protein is CASSVGTGERDGYTF.

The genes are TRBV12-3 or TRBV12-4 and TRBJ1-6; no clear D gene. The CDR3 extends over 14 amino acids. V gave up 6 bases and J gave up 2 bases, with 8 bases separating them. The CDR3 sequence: CASSLEAYNSPLHF. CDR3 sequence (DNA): TGTGCCAGCAGCCTGGAGGCCTATAATTCACCCCTCCACTTT.

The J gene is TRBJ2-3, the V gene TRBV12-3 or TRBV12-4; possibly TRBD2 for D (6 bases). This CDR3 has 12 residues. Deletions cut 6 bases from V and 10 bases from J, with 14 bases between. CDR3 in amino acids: CASSLRELPQYF. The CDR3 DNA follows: TGTGCCAGCAGCCTACGGGAGCTCCCGCAGTATTTT.

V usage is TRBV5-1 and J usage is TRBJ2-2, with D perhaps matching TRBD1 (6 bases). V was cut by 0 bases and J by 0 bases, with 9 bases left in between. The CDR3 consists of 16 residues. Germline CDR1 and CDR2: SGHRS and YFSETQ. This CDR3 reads CASSLVDSANTGELFF. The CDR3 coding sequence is TGCGCCAGCAGCTTGGTGGACAGTGCGAACACCGGGGAGCTGTTTTTT.

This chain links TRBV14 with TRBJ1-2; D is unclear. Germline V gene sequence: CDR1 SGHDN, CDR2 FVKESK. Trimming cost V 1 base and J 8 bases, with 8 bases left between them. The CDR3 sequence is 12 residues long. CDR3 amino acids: CASSQGLRGYTF. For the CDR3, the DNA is TGTGCCAGCAGCCAAGGGCTTCGGGGCTACACCTTC.

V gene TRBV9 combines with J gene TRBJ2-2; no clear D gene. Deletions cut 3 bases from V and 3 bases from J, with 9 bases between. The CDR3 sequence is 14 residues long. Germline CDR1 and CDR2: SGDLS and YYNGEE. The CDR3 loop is CASSGAAYTGELFF. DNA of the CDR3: TGTGCCAGCAGCGGGGCAGCCTACACCGGGGAGCTGTTTTTT.

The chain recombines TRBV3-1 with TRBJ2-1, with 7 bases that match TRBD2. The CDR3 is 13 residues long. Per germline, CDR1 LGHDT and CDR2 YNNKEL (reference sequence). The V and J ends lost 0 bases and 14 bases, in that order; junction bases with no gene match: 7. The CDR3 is CASSQDPGGSKFF. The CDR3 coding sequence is TGTGCCAGCAGCCAAGATCCGGGCGGGAGTAAGTTCTTC.

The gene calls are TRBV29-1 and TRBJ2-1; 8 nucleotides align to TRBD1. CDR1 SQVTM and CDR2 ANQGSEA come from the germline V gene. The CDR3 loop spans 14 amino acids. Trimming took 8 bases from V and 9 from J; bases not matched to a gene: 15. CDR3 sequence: CSTNRDRQVGEQFF. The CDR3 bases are TGCAGCACAAACCGGGACAGGCAAGTCGGTGAGCAGTTCTTC.

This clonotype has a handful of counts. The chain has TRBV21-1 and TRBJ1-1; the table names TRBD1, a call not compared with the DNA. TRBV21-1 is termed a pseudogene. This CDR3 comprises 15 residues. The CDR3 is CASSMKPGQGDEAFF. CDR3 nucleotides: TGTGCCAGCAGCATGAAGCCGGGACAGGGCGATGAAGCTTTCTTT.

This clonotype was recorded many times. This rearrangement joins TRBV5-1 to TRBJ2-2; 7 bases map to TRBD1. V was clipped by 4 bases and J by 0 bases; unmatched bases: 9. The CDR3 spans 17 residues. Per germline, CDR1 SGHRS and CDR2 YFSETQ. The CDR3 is CASSPRDSPTNTGELFF. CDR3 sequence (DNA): TGCGCCAGCAGCCCCCGGGACAGTCCTACGAACACCGGGGAGCTGTTTTTT.

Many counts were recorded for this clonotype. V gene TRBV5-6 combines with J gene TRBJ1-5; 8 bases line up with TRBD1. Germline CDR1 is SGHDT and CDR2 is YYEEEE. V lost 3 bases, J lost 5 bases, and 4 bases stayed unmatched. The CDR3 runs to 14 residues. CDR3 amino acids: CASSSYRGDQPQHF. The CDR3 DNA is TGTGCCAGCAGCTCCTACAGGGGGGATCAGCCCCAGCATTTT.

This CDR3 is CSVKGREHGYTGELFF. Here the CDR3 DNA reads TGCAGCGTGAAGGGAAGGGAGCACGGATACACCGGGGAGCTGTTTTTT. The rearrangement joins TRBV29-1 to TRBJ2-2; tentative D call: TRBD2 (5 bases). The V end was cut by 6 bases, the J end by 3 bases, with 20 bases between. Germline V CDR1 and CDR2: SQVTM, ANQGSEA. This CDR3 region has 16 residues.

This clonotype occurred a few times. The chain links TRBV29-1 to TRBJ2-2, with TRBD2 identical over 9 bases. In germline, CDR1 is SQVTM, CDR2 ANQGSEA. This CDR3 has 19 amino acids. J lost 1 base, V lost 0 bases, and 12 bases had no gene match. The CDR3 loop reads CSVEDPGVIAGVNTGELFF. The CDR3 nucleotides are TGCAGCGTTGAAGACCCGGGGGTCATAGCGGGGGTGAACACCGGGGAGCTGTTTTTT.

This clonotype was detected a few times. CDR3 residues: CASSLAGTKNTGELFF. The CDR3 bases are TGCGCCAGCAGCTTAGCCGGGACAAAGAACACCGGGGAGCTGTTTTTT. This chain links TRBV5-1 with TRBJ2-2, with a tentative D call TRBD1 (6 bases). The V and J ends lost 2 bases and 1 base respectively, with 12 bases between them. The CDR3 length is 16 residues. Germline CDR1 is SGHRS and CDR2 is YFSETQ.

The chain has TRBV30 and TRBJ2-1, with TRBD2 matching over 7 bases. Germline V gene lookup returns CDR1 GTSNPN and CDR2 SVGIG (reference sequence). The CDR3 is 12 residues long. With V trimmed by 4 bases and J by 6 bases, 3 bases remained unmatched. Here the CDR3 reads CAWTGTINEQFF. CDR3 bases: TGTGCCTGGACCGGGACTATCAATGAGCAGTTCTTC.

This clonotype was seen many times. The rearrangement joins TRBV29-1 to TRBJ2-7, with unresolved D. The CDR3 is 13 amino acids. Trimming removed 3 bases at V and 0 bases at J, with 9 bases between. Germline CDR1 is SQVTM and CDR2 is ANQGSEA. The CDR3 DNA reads TGCAGCGTTGAGATCCCAGACTCCTACGAGCAGTACTTC. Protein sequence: CSVEIPDSYEQYF.

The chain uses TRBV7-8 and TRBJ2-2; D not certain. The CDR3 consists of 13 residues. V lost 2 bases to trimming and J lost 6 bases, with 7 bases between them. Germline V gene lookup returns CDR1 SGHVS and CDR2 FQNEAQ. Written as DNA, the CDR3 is TGTGCCAGCAGCTTATATGGGGCCGGGGAGCTGTTTTTT. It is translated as CASSLYGAGELFF.

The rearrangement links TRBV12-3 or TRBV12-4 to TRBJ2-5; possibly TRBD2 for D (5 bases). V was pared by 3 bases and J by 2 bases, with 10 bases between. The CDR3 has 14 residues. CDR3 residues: CASSLRAAQETQYF. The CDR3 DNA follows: TGTGCCAGCAGTTTGAGGGCCGCACAAGAGACCCAGTACTTC.

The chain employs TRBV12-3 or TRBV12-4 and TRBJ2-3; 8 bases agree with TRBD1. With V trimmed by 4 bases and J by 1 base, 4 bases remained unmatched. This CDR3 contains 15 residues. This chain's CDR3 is CASSSTRGRTDTQYF. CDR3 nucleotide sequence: TGTGCCAGCAGTTCGACCAGGGGGCGCACAGATACGCAGTATTTT.

CDR3 nucleotides: TGTGCCAGCAGCTCCCTGACTAGCGGAGTCTGGGATGAGCAGTTCTTC. Amino acid sequence: CASSSLTSGVWDEQFF. The chain couples TRBV7-3 to TRBJ2-1, with 9 bases aligning to TRBD2. Germline CDR1 and CDR2: SGHTA and FQGTGA. The trim removed 4 bases at V and 8 bases at J, leaving 12 bases unmatched. The CDR3 has 16 residues.

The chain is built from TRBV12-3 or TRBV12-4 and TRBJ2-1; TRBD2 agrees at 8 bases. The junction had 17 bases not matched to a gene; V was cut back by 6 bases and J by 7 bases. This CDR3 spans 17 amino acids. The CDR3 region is CASSALAVLYFWNEQFF. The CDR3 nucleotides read TGTGCCAGCAGCGCACTAGCGGTTCTCTACTTTTGGAATGAGCAGTTCTTC.

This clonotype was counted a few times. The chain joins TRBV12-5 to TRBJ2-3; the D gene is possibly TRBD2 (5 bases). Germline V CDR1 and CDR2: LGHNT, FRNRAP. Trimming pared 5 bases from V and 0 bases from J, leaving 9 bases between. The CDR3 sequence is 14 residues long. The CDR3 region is CASGEGISTDTQYF. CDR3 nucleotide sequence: TGTGCTAGTGGTGAGGGCATCAGCACAGATACGCAGTATTTT.

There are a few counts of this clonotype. The CDR3 here is CASSSGQDYRSGYTF. The CDR3 DNA follows: TGTGCCAGCAGCTCGGGACAGGACTATAGATCTGGCTACACCTTC. The genes are TRBV7-2 and TRBJ1-2; 8 nucleotides line up with TRBD1. This CDR3 contains 15 residues. Trimming removed 4 bases from V and 7 bases from J; junction bases left unmatched: 11. Germline V gene data show CDR1 as SGHTA and CDR2 as FQGNSA.

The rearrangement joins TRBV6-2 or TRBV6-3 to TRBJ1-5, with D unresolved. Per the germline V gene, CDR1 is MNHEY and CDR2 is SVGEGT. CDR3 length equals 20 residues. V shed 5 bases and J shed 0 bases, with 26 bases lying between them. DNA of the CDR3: TGTGCCAGCAGTCGGGGAGATCCTTCCGGGTTTCCGTATAGCAATCAGCCCCAGCATTTT. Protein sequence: CASSRGDPSGFPYSNQPQHF.